This is a list of T cell receptor beta chains from one sample in a study of shared clonotypes between healthy human individuals. Measured with immunoSEQ multiplex PCR; TCRdb has only the in-frame clones, and not every one. The table records some 2,100,000 clones, 95% of them present only once. Sequenced sample: naive CD4+ T cells sorted from blood. These receptor sequences come from a man aged 18 to 30 in good health. Each CDR3 is given with its conserved first and last residue. D genes are given only for firm matches. Size is stated for part of the rows, as once, few or many counts, or as a class when the clone is expanded.

cdr3_nt	cdr3_aa	clone_size	d_call	v_call	j_call
TGTGCCATCAGCGCCACAGGGGCGGTAGACGAGCAGTACTTC	CAISATGAVDEQYF	.	TRBD1	TRBV10-3	TRBJ2-7
TGCGCCAGCAGCTCGGGAGGGACAGACACTAATTCACCCCTCCACTTT	CASSSGGTDTNSPLHF	once	TRBD1	TRBV5-1	TRBJ1-6
TGTGCCAGCAGGGGGGAACAGAACACAGATACGCAGTATTTT	CASRGEQNTDTQYF	few	.	TRBV25-1	TRBJ2-3
TGTGCCAGCTCACCCCCTTCGAACACCGGGGAGCTGTTTTTT	CASSPPSNTGELFF	once	.	TRBV18	TRBJ2-2
TGTGCCAGCAGACCAACAGGGGTTAGCAATCAGCCCCAGCATTTT	CASRPTGVSNQPQHF	.	TRBD1	TRBV27	TRBJ1-5
TGTGCCAGCAGCGGAACCGGGACAGGGAGCACAGATACGCAGTATTTT	CASSGTGTGSTDTQYF	.	TRBD1	TRBV5-4	TRBJ2-3
TGTGCCAGCAGCTTGGACATCTACGAGCAGTACTTC	CASSLDIYEQYF	.	.	TRBV5-4	TRBJ2-7
TGTGCCAGCAGCTTAGGTAACTACCGGGGCAGGGGCACTGAAGCTTTCTTT	CASSLGNYRGRGTEAFF	.	.	TRBV13	TRBJ1-1
TGTGCCATCAGTGAGTATGACGGCAGCAACTATGGCTACACCTTC	CAISEYDGSNYGYTF	.	.	TRBV10-3	TRBJ1-2
TGTGCCAGCCACAGGGAAATGAACACTGAAGCTTTCTTT	CASHREMNTEAFF	.	.	TRBV18	TRBJ1-1
TGCAGCGTTTCAGCGGGGGCCCTTCAAGAGACCCAGTACTTC	CSVSAGALQETQYF	.	TRBD2	TRBV29-1	TRBJ2-5
TGTGCCAGCAGTGCCCAGGGGAGGGAAGAGACCCAGTACTTC	CASSAQGREETQYF	.	.	TRBV2	TRBJ2-5
TGTGCCTGGAGTGCCACAGACAGGAAGAACACTGAAGCTTTCTTT	CAWSATDRKNTEAFF	.	.	TRBV30	TRBJ1-1
TGTGCCAGCACCGTGACTAGCGGGAGCGTTGAGCAGTACTTC	CASTVTSGSVEQYF	.	TRBD2	TRBV7-6	TRBJ2-7
TGTGCCAGCAGCTTATTCCTTCTCCACCCCAACCAGGGAGTTGAGCAGTTCTTC	CASSLFLLHPNQGVEQFF	once	.	TRBV11-2	TRBJ2-1
TGCAGTGCTAGAGCCGGCCACGAGCAGTACTTC	CSARAGHEQYF	.	.	TRBV20-1	TRBJ2-7